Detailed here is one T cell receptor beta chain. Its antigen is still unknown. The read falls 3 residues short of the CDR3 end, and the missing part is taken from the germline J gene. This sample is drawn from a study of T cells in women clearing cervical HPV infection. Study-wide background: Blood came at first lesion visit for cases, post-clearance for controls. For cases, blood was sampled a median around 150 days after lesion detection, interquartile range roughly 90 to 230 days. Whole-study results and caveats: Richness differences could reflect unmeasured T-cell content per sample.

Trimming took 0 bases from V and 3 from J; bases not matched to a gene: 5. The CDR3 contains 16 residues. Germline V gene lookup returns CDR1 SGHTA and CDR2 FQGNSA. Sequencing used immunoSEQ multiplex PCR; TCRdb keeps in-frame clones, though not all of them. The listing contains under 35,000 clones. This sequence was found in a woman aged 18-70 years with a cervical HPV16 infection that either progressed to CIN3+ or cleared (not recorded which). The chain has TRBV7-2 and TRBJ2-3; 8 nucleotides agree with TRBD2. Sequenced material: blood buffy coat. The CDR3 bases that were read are TGTGCCAGCAGCTTAGCGGGCCCGGGGGGGACAGATACG. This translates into CASSLAGPGGTDT. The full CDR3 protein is CASSLAGPGGTDTQYF.